The next 26 T cell receptor beta chains were all read from a single sample in a study of blood T cell repertoires in COVID-19. Sequencing used immunoSEQ multiplex PCR; TCRdb keeps in-frame clones, though not all of them. The data hold 100,000 to 150,000 clones, with around nine tenths observed a single time. Input material: peripheral blood. The receptors derive from a woman in her sixties or seventies with COVID-19, enrolled during active disease.

The rearrangement uses TRBV30 and TRBJ2-3; TRBD2 matches 9 bases. The CDR3 extends over 14 amino acids. V shed 4 bases and J 1 base; nucleotides not matched to a gene: 3. Germline CDR1 and CDR2: GTSNPN and SVGIG (reference sequence). Here the CDR3 reads CAWNKRGGTDTQYF. The CDR3 nucleotides read TGTGCCTGGAATAAGCGGGGGGGCACAGATACGCAGTATTTT.

J is TRBJ2-3 and V is TRBV11-3; D is perhaps TRBD1 (6 bases). CDR1 is SGHNT and CDR2 is YENEEA in the germline V gene. This CDR3 has 14 amino acids. With 4 bases removed from V and 2 bases from J, the gap between germline ends came to 10 bases. Here the CDR3 DNA reads TGTGCCAGCAGCTCGGGACACTCCACAGATACGCAGTATTTT. Translating gives CASSSGHSTDTQYF.

This rearrangement joins TRBV5-5 to TRBJ1-1, with D perhaps TRBD1 (6 bases). Germline lookup yields CDR1 SGHKS and CDR2 YYEKEE (reference sequence). CDR3 length: 13 amino acids. V was clipped by 0 bases and J by 7 bases, with 10 bases between them. CDR3 sequence: CASSLDRALEAFF. CDR3 bases: TGTGCCAGCAGCTTGGACAGGGCCCTTGAAGCTTTCTTT.

The chain links TRBV3-1 (or the pseudogene TRBV3-2) to TRBJ2-2, with 8 bases lining up with TRBD2. The germline V gene has CDR1 LGHDT and CDR2 YNNKEL (reference sequence). This CDR3 has 14 amino acids. Trimming removed 5 bases from V and 4 bases from J; junction bases left unmatched: 3. The CDR3 DNA follows: TGTGCCAGCAGCAACGGGGGGGCCACCGGGGAGCTGTTTTTT. Protein sequence: CASSNGGATGELFF.

Only a few counts were recorded for this clone. The junction departs from the called germline gene at one end, perhaps through a read error. The chain employs TRBV11-2 and TRBJ2-5; possible D gene TRBD1, 6 bases. The germline gives CDR1 SGHAT, CDR2 FQNNGV. The CDR3 totals 14 residues. CDR3 DNA: TGTGCCAGCAGCTTAACACAGGGCCAAGGGACCCAGTACTTC. This sequence encodes CASSLTQGQGTQYF.

This clone was seen a few times. The rearrangement uses TRBV7-8 and TRBJ1-4; D ambiguous. V was shortened by 4 bases and J by 4 bases, with 10 bases between the two germline ends. This CDR3 region has 14 residues. The germline V gene has CDR1 SGHVS and CDR2 FQNEAQ. CDR3 loop: CASSWRAVNEKLFF. CDR3 nucleotides: TGTGCCAGCAGCTGGCGGGCAGTTAATGAAAAACTGTTTTTT. Looking up the rest from reference TRBV7-8 and TRBJ1-4 gives the full variable domain: GAGVSQSPRYKVAKRGQDVALRCDPISGHVSLFWYQQALGQGPEFLTYFQNEAQLDKSGLPSDRFFAERPEGSVSTLKIQRTQQEDSAVYLCASSWRAVNEKLFFGSGTQLSVL.

V is TRBV9 and J is TRBJ2-5, with 12 bases fitting TRBD2. V trimming: 0 bases; J trimming: 5 bases; junction bases outside the gene matches: 2. CDR1 SGDLS and CDR2 YYNGEE come from the germline V gene. This CDR3 has 15 amino acids. This CDR3 reads CASSVGLAGGETQYF. The CDR3 bases are TGTGCCAGCAGCGTAGGGCTAGCGGGGGGGGAGACCCAGTACTTC.

This sequence joins TRBV28 and TRBJ2-7; 7 bases align to TRBD1. The length of the CDR3 is 16 residues. With V trimmed by 4 bases and J by 1 base, 10 bases remained unmatched. Germline V CDR1 and CDR2: MDHEN, SYDVKM. This CDR3 reads CASSSGQDVLSYEQYF. The CDR3 coding sequence is TGTGCCAGCAGTTCCGGACAGGACGTACTTTCCTACGAGCAGTACTTC.

The chain links TRBV7-2 to TRBJ1-1, with a weak D call TRBD1 (5 bases). The V gene lost 5 bases and the J gene lost 4 bases, with 11 bases spanning the gap. The germline gives CDR1 SGHTA, CDR2 FQGNSA. The CDR3 has 13 residues. The CDR3 nucleotides read TGTGCCAGCAGCACGCAGGGAGGCACTGAAGCTTTCTTT. Translation: CASSTQGGTEAFF.

This clone was detected only a few times. The chain is built from TRBV2 and TRBJ1-2; no firm D call. The CDR3 extends over 15 amino acids. Germline lookup yields CDR1 SNHLY and CDR2 FYNNEI. Trimming stripped 2 bases from V and 2 bases from J, with 12 bases between. This CDR3 reads CASSERPGRNYGYTF. The CDR3 DNA is TGTGCCAGCAGTGAACGACCGGGAAGGAACTATGGCTACACCTTC.

This clone was seen only once. CDR3 coding DNA: TGTGCCAGCAGTGAAGCGGGACTAGCGGTAAATGAGCAGTTCTTC. Translation gives CASSEAGLAVNEQFF. V and J are TRBV2 and TRBJ2-1, with 11 bases matching TRBD2. The germline CDR1 and CDR2 sequences are SNHLY and FYNNEI. CDR3 length: 15 amino acids. J lost 7 bases, V lost 0 bases, and 2 bases had no gene match.

This chain links TRBV11-3 with TRBJ2-1; 8 nucleotides line up with TRBD2. The V and J ends lost 0 bases and 9 bases, in that order; junction bases with no gene match: 4. Per germline, CDR1 SGHNT and CDR2 YENEEA. CDR3 length equals 14 residues. This CDR3 reads CASSLDRGGGEQFF. The CDR3 DNA is TGTGCCAGCAGCTTAGATCGGGGGGGAGGTGAGCAGTTCTTC. The variable domain in full, with the rest retrieved from reference TRBV11-3 and TRBJ2-1, is EAGVVQSPRYKIIEKKQPVAFWCNPISGHNTLYWYLQNLGQGPELLIRYENEEAVDDSQLPKDRFSAERLKGVDSTLKIQPAELGDSAVYLCASSLDRGGGEQFFGPGTRLTVL.

CDR3 region: CASSLNQAYEQYF. The CDR3 DNA sequence: TGCGCCAGCAGCCTCAACCAGGCTTACGAGCAGTACTTC. The V call is TRBV5-1, the J call TRBJ2-7; D is undetermined. V lost 4 bases to trimming and J lost 4 bases, with 12 bases between them. Per germline, CDR1 SGHRS and CDR2 YFSETQ. The CDR3 is 13 amino acids.

This clone was counted a few times. J is TRBJ1-3 and V is TRBV6-5, with D possibly being TRBD1 (5 bases). The CDR3 is 15 amino acids. Trimming stripped 7 bases from V and 2 bases from J, with 15 bases between. Germline V gene lookup returns CDR1 MNHEY and CDR2 SVGAGI. The CDR3 DNA reads as TGTGCCAGCAATACGCCGGGGGGACCTGGAAACACCATATATTTT. Encoded protein: CASNTPGGPGNTIYF.

This clone occurred a few times. V and J are TRBV5-1 and TRBJ1-1, with TRBD1 as a possible D gene (5 bases). This CDR3 is built from 15 residues. Germline CDR1 reads SGHRS; CDR2 reads YFSETQ. V was shortened by 0 bases and J by 1 base, with 10 bases between the two germline ends. CDR3 protein: CASSLVPGPNTEAFF. CDR3 sequence (DNA): TGCGCCAGCAGCTTGGTACCAGGGCCGAACACTGAAGCTTTCTTT.

V is TRBV27 and J is TRBJ2-1; 10 positions match TRBD1. The CDR3 has 16 amino acids. Trimming cost V 1 base and J 7 bases; bases outside gene matches: 7. Germline V gene data show CDR1 as MNHEY and CDR2 as SMNVEV (reference sequence). CDR3 bases: TGTGCCAGCAGTTTATACCCGGGACAGGGGAGGAATGAGCAGTTCTTC. Protein product: CASSLYPGQGRNEQFF.

The V call is TRBV19, the J call TRBJ1-2; 8 nucleotides agree with TRBD1. The J segment lost 2 bases and the V segment lost 4 bases, leaving 9 bases of the junction unmatched. Germline CDR1 and CDR2: LNHDA and SQIVND (reference sequence). The CDR3 length is 16 residues. The CDR3 DNA reads as TGTGCCAGTAGTAAACCGGGGACAGGCCTCAACTATGGCTACACCTTC. Its protein is CASSKPGTGLNYGYTF.

This chain uses TRBV28 with TRBJ1-4; a possible D gene is TRBD1 (5 bases). Per the germline V gene, CDR1 is MDHEN and CDR2 is SYDVKM. Trimming cost V 6 bases and J 5 bases, with 13 bases left between them. CDR3 size: 14 residues. CDR3 DNA sequence: TGTGCCAGCAGGTTGGGGCAGAACAATGAAAAACTGTTTTTT. It is translated as CASRLGQNNEKLFF.

This clone was observed a single time. The V gene is TRBV19, the J gene TRBJ2-3; D perhaps matches TRBD1 (6 bases). This CDR3 contains 17 residues. Trimming stripped 4 bases from V and 1 base from J, with 18 bases between. Looked up from germline, CDR1 is LNHDA and CDR2 is SQIVND (reference sequence). The CDR3 nucleotides are TGTGCCAGTAGTAAGGACAGAGAAAGGGGTCGCACAGATACGCAGTATTTT. Residues: CASSKDRERGRTDTQYF.

The chain links TRBV19 to TRBJ2-3, with a tentative D call TRBD2 (5 bases). V was shortened by 0 bases and J by 6 bases, with 10 bases between the two germline ends. CDR3 length: 14 amino acids. Germline V gene lookup returns CDR1 LNHDA and CDR2 SQIVND (reference sequence). CDR3 region: CASSIDRGTDTQYF. The CDR3 region has the DNA TGTGCCAGTAGTATAGATCGGGGAACCGATACGCAGTATTTT.

The chain carries TRBV2 and TRBJ1-2; the D gene is possibly TRBD1 (6 bases). The V end lost 1 base, the J end lost 5 bases, and 20 bases lay between the germline ends. The germline V gene has CDR1 SNHLY and CDR2 FYNNEI. The CDR3 is 17 residues long. The CDR3 sequence: CASSEGWQGIRLYGYTF. In nucleotides, the CDR3 is TGTGCCAGCAGTGAAGGGTGGCAGGGGATTCGGTTGTATGGCTACACCTTC.

J is TRBJ1-4 and V is TRBV11-2; D unclear. Between the trimmed V and J ends, which lost 5 bases and 0 bases, there was a span of 7 bases. CDR3 length: 14 residues. Germline values: CDR1 SGHAT, CDR2 FQNNGV. This CDR3 is CASSPPATNEKLFF. The DNA of the CDR3 is TGTGCCAGCAGCCCCCCTGCAACTAATGAAAAACTGTTTTTT.

The rearrangement uses TRBV5-8 and TRBJ2-3; 9 positions match TRBD1. The V segment lost 5 bases and the J segment 2 bases; nucleotides outside the gene matches: 6. The CDR3 extends over 15 amino acids. Germline CDR1 is SGHTS and CDR2 is YDEGEE. The CDR3 spells CASSQDRGSTDTQYF. The DNA of the CDR3 is TGTGCCAGCAGTCAGGACAGGGGATCCACAGATACGCAGTATTTT.

The rearrangement joins TRBV5-8 to TRBJ1-6, with a possible D match to TRBD1 (5 bases). V was shortened by 3 bases and J by 7 bases, with 8 bases between the two germline ends. The germline V gene has CDR1 SGHTS and CDR2 YDEGEE. The CDR3 has 13 amino acids. The CDR3 sequence: CASSYRQNSPLHF. DNA for the CDR3: TGTGCCAGCAGCTATCGACAGAATTCACCCCTCCACTTT.

The chain uses TRBV3-1 (or the pseudogene TRBV3-2) and TRBJ1-1, with D possibly being TRBD1 (5 bases). The CDR3 totals 13 residues. V lost 5 bases to trimming and J lost 10 bases, with 17 bases between them. The germline V gene has CDR1 LGHDT and CDR2 YNNKEL (reference sequence). The chain's CDR3 is CASSTGALGRAFF. For the CDR3, the DNA is TGTGCCAGCAGCACCGGGGCCCTCGGGAGAGCTTTCTTT.

This chain joins TRBV4-1 and TRBJ2-1; 12 bases are shared with TRBD2. J lost 4 bases, V lost 5 bases, and 3 bases had no gene match. The germline V gene encodes CDR1 MGHRA and CDR2 YSYEKL. The CDR3 runs to 15 residues. CDR3 amino acids: CASSAGTSGYNEQFF. Written as DNA, the CDR3 is TGCGCCAGCAGCGCGGGGACTAGCGGGTACAATGAGCAGTTCTTC.